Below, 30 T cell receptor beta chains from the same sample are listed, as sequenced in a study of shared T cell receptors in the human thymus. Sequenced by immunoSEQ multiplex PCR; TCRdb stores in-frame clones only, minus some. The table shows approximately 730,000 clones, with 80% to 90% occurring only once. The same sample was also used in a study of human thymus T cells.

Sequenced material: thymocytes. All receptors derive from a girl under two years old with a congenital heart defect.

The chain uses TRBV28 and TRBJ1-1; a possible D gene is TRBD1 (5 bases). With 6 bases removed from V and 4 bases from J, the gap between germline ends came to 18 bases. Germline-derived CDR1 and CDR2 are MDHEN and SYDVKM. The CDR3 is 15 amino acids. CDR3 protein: CASSPRGGAATEAFF. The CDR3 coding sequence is TGTGCCAGCAGCCCCCGGGGAGGGGCGGCCACTGAAGCTTTCTTT.

The CDR3 DNA sequence: TGTGCCAGCAGTTATTCTCGGAGCCTGGGGAGTGAGCAGTTCTTC. Amino acids: CASSYSRSLGSEQFF. The chain recombines TRBV6-5 with TRBJ2-1; perhaps TRBD2 as D (5 bases). The germline V and J ends were trimmed by 3 bases and 9 bases, with 18 bases remaining between them. Germline CDR1 and CDR2: MNHEY and SVGAGI. The CDR3 covers 15 residues.

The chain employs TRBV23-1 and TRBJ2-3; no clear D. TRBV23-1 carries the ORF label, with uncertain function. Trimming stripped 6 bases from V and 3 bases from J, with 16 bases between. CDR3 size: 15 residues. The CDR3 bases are TGCGCCAGCAGCCCCTGCGTTAGAAGTACAGATACGCAGTATTTT. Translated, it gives CASSPCVRSTDTQYF.

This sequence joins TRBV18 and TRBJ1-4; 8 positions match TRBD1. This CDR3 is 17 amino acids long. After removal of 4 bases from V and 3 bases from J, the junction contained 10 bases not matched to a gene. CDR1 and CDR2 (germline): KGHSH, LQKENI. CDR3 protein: CASSLRDRRWSNEKLFF. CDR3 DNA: TGTGCCAGCTCACTCCGGGACAGGAGGTGGTCTAATGAAAAACTGTTTTTT. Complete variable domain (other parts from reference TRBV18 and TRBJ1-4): NAGVMQNPRHLVRRRGQEARLRCSPMKGHSHVYWYRQLPEEGLKFMVYLQKENIIDESGMPKERFSAEFPKEGPSILRIQQVVRGDSAAYFCASSLRDRRWSNEKLFFGSGTQLSVL.

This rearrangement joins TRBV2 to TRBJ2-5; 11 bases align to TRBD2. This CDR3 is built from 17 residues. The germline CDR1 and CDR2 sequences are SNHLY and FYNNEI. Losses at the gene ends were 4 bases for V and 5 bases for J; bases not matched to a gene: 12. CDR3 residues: CASSAFSSGGPRETQYF. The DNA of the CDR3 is TGTGCCAGCAGTGCTTTTTCTAGCGGGGGGCCTCGGGAGACCCAGTACTTC.

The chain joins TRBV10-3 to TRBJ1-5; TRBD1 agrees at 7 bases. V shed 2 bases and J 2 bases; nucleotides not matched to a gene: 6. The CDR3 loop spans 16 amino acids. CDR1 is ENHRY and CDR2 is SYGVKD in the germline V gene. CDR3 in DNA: TGTGCCATCAGTGAGAAGGGGGCAGCGGGCAATCAGCCCCAGCATTTT. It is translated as CAISEKGAAGNQPQHF.

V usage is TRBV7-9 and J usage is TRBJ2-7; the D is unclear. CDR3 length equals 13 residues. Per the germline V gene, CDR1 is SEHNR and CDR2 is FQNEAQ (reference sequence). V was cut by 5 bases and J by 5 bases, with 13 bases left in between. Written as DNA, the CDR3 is TGTGCCAGCAGCCCCGTACGGTCCCACGAGCAGTACTTC. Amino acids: CASSPVRSHEQYF.

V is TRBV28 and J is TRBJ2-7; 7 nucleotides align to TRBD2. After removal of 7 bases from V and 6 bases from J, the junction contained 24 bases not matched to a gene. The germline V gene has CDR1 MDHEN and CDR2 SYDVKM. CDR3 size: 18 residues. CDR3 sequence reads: CASITPSSGCGSGCEQYF. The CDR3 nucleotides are TGTGCCAGCATCACCCCGAGTAGCGGGTGTGGTAGTGGGTGCGAGCAGTACTTC.

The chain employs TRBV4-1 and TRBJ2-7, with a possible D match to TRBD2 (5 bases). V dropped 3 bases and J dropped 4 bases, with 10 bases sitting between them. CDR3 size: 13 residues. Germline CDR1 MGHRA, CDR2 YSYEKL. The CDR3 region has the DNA TGCGCCAGCAGCCACGACCTAGCATACGAGCAGTACTTC. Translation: CASSHDLAYEQYF.

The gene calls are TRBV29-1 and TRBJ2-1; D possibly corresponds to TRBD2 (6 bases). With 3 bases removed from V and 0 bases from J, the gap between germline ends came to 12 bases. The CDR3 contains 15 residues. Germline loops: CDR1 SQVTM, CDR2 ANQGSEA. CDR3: CSVDTRGSSYNEQFF. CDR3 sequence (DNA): TGCAGCGTTGATACTCGGGGGAGCTCCTACAATGAGCAGTTCTTC.

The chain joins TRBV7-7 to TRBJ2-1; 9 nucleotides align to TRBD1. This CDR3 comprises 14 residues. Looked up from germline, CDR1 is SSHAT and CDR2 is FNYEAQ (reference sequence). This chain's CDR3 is CASGRTGVTHEQFF. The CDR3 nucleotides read TGTGCTAGCGGAAGGACAGGGGTCACCCATGAGCAGTTCTTC.

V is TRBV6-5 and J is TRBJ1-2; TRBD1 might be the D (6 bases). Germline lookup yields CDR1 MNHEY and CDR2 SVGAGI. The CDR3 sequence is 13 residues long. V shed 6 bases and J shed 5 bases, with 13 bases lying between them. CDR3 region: CASSTGITYGYTF. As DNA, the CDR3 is TGTGCCAGCAGCACAGGGATTACTTATGGCTACACCTTC.

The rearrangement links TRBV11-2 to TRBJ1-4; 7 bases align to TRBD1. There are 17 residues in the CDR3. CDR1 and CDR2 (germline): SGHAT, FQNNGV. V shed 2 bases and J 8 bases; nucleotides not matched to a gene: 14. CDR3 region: CASSLNALGRGVEKLFF. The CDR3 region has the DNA TGTGCCAGCAGCTTAAACGCTCTTGGCAGGGGGGTGGAAAAACTGTTTTTT.

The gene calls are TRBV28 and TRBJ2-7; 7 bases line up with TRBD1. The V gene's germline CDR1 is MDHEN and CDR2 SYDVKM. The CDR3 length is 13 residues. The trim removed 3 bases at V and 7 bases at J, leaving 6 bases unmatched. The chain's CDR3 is CASSFKGAGEQYF. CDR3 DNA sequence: TGTGCCAGCAGTTTCAAGGGGGCGGGTGAGCAGTACTTC.

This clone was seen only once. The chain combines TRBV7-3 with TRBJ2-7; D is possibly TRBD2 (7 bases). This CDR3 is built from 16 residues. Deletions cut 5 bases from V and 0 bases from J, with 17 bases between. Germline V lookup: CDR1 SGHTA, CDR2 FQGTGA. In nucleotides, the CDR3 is TGTGCCAGCAGCCTCGAGGGGGGGCGTATCTCCTACGAGCAGTACTTC. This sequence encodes CASSLEGGRISYEQYF.

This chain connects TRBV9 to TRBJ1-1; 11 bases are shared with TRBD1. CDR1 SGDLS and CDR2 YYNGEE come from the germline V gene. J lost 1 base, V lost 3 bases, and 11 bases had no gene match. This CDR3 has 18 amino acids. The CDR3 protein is CASSEDRGPPRGNTEAFF. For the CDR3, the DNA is TGTGCCAGCAGCGAGGACAGGGGGCCTCCTCGAGGGAACACTGAAGCTTTCTTT.

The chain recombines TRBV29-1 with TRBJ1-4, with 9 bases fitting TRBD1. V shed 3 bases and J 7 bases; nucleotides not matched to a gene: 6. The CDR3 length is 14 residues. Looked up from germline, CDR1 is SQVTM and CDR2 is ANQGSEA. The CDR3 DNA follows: TGCAGCGTTGATGGGGACAGGGTTGGTGAAAAACTGTTTTTT. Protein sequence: CSVDGDRVGEKLFF.

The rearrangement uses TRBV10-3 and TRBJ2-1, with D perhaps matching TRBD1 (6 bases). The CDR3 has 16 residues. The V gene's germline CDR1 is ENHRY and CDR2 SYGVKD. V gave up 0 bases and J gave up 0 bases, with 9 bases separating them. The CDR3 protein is CAISESGQNSYNEQFF. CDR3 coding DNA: TGTGCCATCAGTGAGTCAGGACAGAACTCCTACAATGAGCAGTTCTTC.

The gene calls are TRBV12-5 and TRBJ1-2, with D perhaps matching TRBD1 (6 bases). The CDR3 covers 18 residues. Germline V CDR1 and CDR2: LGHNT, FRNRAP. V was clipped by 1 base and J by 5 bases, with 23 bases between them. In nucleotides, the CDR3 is TGTGCTAGTGGTTTGGAAAAGGGGAGTGACAGGATCCTTTATGGCTACACCTTC. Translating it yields CASGLEKGSDRILYGYTF.

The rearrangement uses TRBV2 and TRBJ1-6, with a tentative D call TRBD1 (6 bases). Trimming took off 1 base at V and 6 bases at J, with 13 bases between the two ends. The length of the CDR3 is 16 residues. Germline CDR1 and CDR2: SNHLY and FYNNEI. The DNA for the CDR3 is TGTGCCAGCAGTGAAGATGGGGGCCCTCTTAATTCACCCCTCCACTTT. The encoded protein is CASSEDGGPLNSPLHF.

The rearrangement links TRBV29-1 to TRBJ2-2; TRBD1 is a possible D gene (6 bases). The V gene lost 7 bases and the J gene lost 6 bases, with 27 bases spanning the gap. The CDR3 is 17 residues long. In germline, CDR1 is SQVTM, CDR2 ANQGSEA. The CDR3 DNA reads TGCAGCGCCGAGGTCCCCCGGGACACGGGGTCCTCCGGGGAGCTGTTTTTT. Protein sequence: CSAEVPRDTGSSGELFF.

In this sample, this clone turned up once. The CDR3 DNA reads TGTGCCAGCAGTGTAGCAACGGTCAGGGGGTTCGCTAATGAAAAACTGTTTTTT. Its translation: CASSVATVRGFANEKLFF. This chain links TRBV2 with TRBJ1-4; 7 bases agree with TRBD1. The germline CDR1 and CDR2 sequences are SNHLY and FYNNEI. The CDR3 contains 18 residues. J lost 3 bases, V lost 4 bases, and 14 bases had no gene match.

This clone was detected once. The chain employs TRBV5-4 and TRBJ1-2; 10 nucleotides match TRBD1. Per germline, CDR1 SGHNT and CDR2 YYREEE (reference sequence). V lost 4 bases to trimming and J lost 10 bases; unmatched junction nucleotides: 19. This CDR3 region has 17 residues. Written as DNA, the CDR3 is TGTGCCAGCAGCCCGCCCGGGACAGGGGACGGCTCGATTCTCTACACCTTC. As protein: CASSPPGTGDGSILYTF. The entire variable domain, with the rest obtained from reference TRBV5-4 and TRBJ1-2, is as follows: ETGVTQSPTHLIKTRGQQVTLRCSSQSGHNTVSWYQQALGQGPQFIFQYYREEENGRGNFPPRFSGLQFPNYSSELNVNALELDDSALYLCASSPPGTGDGSILYTFGSGTRLTVV.

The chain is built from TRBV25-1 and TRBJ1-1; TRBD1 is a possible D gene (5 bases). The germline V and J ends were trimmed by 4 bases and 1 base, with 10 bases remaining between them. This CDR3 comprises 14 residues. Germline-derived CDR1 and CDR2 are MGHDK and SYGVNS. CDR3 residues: CASSGRQRNTEAFF. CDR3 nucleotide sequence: TGTGCCAGCAGTGGGAGACAGAGGAACACTGAAGCTTTCTTT.

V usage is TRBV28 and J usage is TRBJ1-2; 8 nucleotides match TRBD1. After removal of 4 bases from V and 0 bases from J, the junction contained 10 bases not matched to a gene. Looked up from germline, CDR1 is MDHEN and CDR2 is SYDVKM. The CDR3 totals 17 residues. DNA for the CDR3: TGTGCCAGCAGTTGCCTGGGACAGGAGGAATCTAACTATGGCTACACCTTC. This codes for CASSCLGQEESNYGYTF.

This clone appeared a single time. As DNA, the CDR3 is TGTGCCAGCAGCCAGGGCCGTCACAGGGGAGGCGGCTACACCTTC. Translation: CASSQGRHRGGGYTF. The rearrangement uses TRBV14 and TRBJ1-2; 7 bases align to TRBD1. In germline, CDR1 is SGHDN, CDR2 FVKESK. The CDR3 length is 15 residues. The V and J ends lost 3 bases and 8 bases, in that order; junction bases with no gene match: 12.

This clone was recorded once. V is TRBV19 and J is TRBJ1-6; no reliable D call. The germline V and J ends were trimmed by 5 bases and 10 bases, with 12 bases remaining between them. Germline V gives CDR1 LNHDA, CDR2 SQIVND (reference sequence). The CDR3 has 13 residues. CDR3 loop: CASSANAQSPLHF. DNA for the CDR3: TGTGCCAGTAGTGCGAACGCTCAATCACCCCTCCACTTT.

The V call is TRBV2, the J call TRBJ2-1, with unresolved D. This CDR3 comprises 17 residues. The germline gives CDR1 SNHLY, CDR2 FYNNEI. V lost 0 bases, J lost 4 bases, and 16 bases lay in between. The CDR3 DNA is TGTGCCAGCAGTGAAGCCGGCGGAATCTTAACATACAATGAGCAGTTCTTC. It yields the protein CASSEAGGILTYNEQFF.

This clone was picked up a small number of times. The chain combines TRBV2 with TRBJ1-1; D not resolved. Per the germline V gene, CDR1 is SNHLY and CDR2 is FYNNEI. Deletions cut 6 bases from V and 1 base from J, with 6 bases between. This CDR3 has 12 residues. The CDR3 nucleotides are TGTGCCAGCAGAGCACGGAACACTGAAGCTTTCTTT. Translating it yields CASRARNTEAFF.

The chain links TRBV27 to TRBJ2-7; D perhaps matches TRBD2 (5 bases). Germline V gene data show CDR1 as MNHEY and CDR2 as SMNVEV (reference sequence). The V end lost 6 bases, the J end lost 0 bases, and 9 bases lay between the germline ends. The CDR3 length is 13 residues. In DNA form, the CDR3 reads TGTGCCAGCAGGGACTGGGACTCCTACGAGCAGTACTTC. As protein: CASRDWDSYEQYF.